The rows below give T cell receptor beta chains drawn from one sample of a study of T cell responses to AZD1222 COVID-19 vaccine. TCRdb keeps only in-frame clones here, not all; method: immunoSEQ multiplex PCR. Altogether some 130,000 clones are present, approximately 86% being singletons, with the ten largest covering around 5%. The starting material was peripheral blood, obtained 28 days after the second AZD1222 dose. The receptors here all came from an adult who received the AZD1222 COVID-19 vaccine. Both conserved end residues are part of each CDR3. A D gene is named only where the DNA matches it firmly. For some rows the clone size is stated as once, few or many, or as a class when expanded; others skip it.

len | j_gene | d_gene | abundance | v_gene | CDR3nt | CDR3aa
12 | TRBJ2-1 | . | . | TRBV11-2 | TGTGCCAGCAGCTTGCCGGCCGGAGAGCAGTTCTTC | CASSLPAGEQFF
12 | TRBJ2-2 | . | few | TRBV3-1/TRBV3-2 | TGTGCCAGCAGCCAAGATACCGGGGAGCTGTTTTTT | CASSQDTGELFF
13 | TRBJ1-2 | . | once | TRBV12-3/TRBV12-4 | TGTGCCAGCAGTTTACAGGGATTCGGAGGCTACACCTTC | CASSLQGFGGYTF
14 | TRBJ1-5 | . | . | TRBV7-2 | TGTGCCAGCAGCTTTCGGGATAGCAATCAGCCCCAGCATTTT | CASSFRDSNQPQHF
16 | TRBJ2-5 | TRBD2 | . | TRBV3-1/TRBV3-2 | TGTGCCAGCAGCCAAGATTTCACTAGCGGGGTGGAGACCCAGTACTTC | CASSQDFTSGVETQYF
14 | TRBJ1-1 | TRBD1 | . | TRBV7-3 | TGTGCCAGCAGCCTAGGGGGCATGAACACTGAAGCTTTCTTT | CASSLGGMNTEAFF
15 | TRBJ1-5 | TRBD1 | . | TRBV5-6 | TGTGCCAGCAGCTTGGAAGGGACAGTGGGACAGCCCCAGCATTTT | CASSLEGTVGQPQHF
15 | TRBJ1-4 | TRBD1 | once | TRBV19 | TGTGCCACTACAGGGGGCGCTTCAACTAATGAAAAACTGTTTTTT | CATTGGASTNEKLFF
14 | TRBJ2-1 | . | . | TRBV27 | TGTGCCAGCAGTTTCAACCCCTCCTACAATGAGCAGTTCTTC | CASSFNPSYNEQFF
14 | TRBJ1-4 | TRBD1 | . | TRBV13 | TGTGCCAGCAGCCCGGACAGGGATAATGAAAAACTGTTTTTT | CASSPDRDNEKLFF
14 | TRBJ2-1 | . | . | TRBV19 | TGTGCCAGTGGGGGCGCCCGGTTGATGGATGAGCAGTTCTTC | CASGGARLMDEQFF
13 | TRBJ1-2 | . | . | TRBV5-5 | TGTGCCAGCAGGTTAGCGATAAACTATGGCTACACCTTC | CASRLAINYGYTF
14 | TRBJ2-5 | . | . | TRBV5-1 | TGCGCCAGCAGCTTCCCGGGTGTAACGGAGACCCAGTACTTC | CASSFPGVTETQYF
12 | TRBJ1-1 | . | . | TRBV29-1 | TGCAGCGTCAAGACAGGAAGGACTGAAGCTTTCTTT | CSVKTGRTEAFF
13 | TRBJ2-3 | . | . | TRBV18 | TGTGCCAGCTCATACAGGGTCACAGATACGCAGTATTTT | CASSYRVTDTQYF
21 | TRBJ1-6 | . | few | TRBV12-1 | TGTGCCAGCAGCTTTGGGATGCCGGGACAGGGAATAGGATCCTATAATTCACCCCTCCACTTT | CASSFGMPGQGIGSYNSPLHF
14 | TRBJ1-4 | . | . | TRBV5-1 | TGCGCCAGCAGCTCTGGCGACCACAATGAAAAACTGTTTTTT | CASSSGDHNEKLFF
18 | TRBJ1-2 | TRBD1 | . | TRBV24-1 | TGTGCCACCAGTGACGGGAGGGACAGCCGGGCGAGCGACTATGGCTACACCTTC | CATSDGRDSRASDYGYTF
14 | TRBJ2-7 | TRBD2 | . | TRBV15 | TGTGCCACCAGCAGAGACGCGGGAGTCAGCGAGCAGTACTTC | CATSRDAGVSEQYF
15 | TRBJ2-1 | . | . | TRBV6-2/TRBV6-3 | TGTGCCAGCAGTTACTGGACGGCCCCCATGAATGAGCAGTTCTTC | CASSYWTAPMNEQFF
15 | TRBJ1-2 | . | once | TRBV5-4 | TGTGCCAGCAGTCCTCTAGGGCAGGGAGGTTATGGCTACACCTTC | CASSPLGQGGYGYTF
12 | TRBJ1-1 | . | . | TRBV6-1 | TGTGCCAGCAGTGAAACGGGCAGAGAAGCTTTCTTT | CASSETGREAFF
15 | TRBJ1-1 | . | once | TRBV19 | TGTGCCAGTAAGTATGGGGGGAACGAGAACACTGAAGCTTTCTTT | CASKYGGNENTEAFF
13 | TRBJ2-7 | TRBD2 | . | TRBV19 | TGTGCCAGTAGTATTCGGGGGGGCTACGAGCAGTACTTC | CASSIRGGYEQYF
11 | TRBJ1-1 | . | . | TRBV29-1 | TGCCAGGGGAGGGTGAACACTGAAGCTTTCTTT | CQGRVNTEAFF
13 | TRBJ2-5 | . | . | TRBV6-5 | TGTGCCAGCAGTAAGCAGGGACCTGAGACCCAGTACTTC | CASSKQGPETQYF
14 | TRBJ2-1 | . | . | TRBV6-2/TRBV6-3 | TGTGCCAGCAGTTCCATCGAGAGGTACAATGAGCAGTTCTTC | CASSSIERYNEQFF
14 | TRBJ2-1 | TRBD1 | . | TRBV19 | TGTGCCAGTAGGACAGGGGGCCGCTACAATGAGCAGTTCTTC | CASRTGGRYNEQFF
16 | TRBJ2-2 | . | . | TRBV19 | TGTGCCAGTACCCCAGGGGGGGGATCGAACACCGGGGAGCTGTTTTTT | CASTPGGGSNTGELFF
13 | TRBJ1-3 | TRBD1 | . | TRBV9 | TGTGCCAGCAGCGTAGCTTACAGGGGCACCATATATTTT | CASSVAYRGTIYF
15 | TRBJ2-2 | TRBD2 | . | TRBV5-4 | TGTGCCAGCAGCTTGGGGCGGGGGGTCACCGGGGAGCTGTTTTTT | CASSLGRGVTGELFF
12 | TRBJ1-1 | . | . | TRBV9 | TGTGCCAGCAGATTTCTGAACACTGAAGCTTTCTTT | CASRFLNTEAFF
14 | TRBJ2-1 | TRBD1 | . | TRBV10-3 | TGTGCCATCGGGGACAGTGTCTCCTACAATGAGCAGTTCTTC | CAIGDSVSYNEQFF
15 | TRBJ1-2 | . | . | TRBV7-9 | TGTGCCAGCAGCTTAGAAGGGGTGGCGAGCTATGGCTACACCTTC | CASSLEGVASYGYTF
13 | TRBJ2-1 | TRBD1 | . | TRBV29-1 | TGCAGCGCCAAGGGGGCCGCCTACAATGAGCAGTTCTTC | CSAKGAAYNEQFF
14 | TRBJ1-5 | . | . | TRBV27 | TGTGCCAGCAGTGCCAGTTATAGCAATCAGCCCCAGCATTTT | CASSASYSNQPQHF